Below, 30 T cell receptor beta chains from the same sample are listed, as sequenced in a study of blood T cell repertoires in COVID-19. The protocol was immunoSEQ multiplex PCR, while the TCRdb copy is restricted to in-frame clones and leaves out a portion. The sample includes roughly 340,000 clones, about 89% of them seen just once. Specimen: PBMCs or T cells enriched from blood (not recorded which). Receptors were obtained from a middle-aged man in a cohort exposed to, infected with or recovered from COVID-19 (not recorded which).

This sequence joins TRBV11-2 and TRBJ2-6; D may be TRBD2 (6 bases). Trimming took off 11 bases at V and 0 bases at J, with 11 bases between the two ends. The CDR3 is 14 amino acids. Germline assignment: CDR1 SGHAT and CDR2 FQNNGV. CDR3 amino acids: CAAGPTSGANVLTF. The CDR3 DNA follows: TGTGCCGCGGGACCGACCTCTGGGGCCAACGTCCTGACTTTC.

The chain has TRBV7-2 and TRBJ1-5; D is perhaps TRBD1 (5 bases). The germline V gene has CDR1 SGHTA and CDR2 FQGNSA. V was cut by 5 bases and J by 4 bases, with 21 bases left in between. CDR3 length equals 17 residues. The CDR3 DNA follows: TGTGCCAGCAGCGTGGGGTGGGGCCGTGCGTTTAATCAGCCCCAGCATTTT. Its translation: CASSVGWGRAFNQPQHF.

This clone was counted once. This chain connects TRBV5-4 to TRBJ2-5, with 10 bases aligning to TRBD2. This CDR3 spans 15 amino acids. The V segment lost 0 bases and the J segment 4 bases; nucleotides outside the gene matches: 3. The germline CDR1 and CDR2 sequences are SGHNT and YYREEE (reference sequence). CDR3 in amino acids: CASSLEREGRETQYF. The CDR3 region has the DNA TGTGCCAGCAGCTTGGAGCGGGAGGGCCGAGAGACCCAGTACTTC.

The chain employs TRBV5-1 and TRBJ1-1; possibly TRBD1 for D (6 bases). CDR1 is SGHRS, CDR2 YFSETQ, per germline. Trimming removed 4 bases from V and 1 base from J, with 14 bases in between. CDR3 length: 15 amino acids. The CDR3 DNA reads as TGCGCCAGCAGCAAAGCGACAGGTTGGAACACTGAAGCTTTCTTT. Encoded protein: CASSKATGWNTEAFF. Together with reference TRBV5-1 and TRBJ1-1, the CDR3 gives the full variable domain: KAGVTQTPRYLIKTRGQQVTLSCSPISGHRSVSWYQQTPGQGLQFLFEYFSETQRNKGNFPGRFSGRQFSNSRSEMNVSTLELGDSALYLCASSKATGWNTEAFFGQGTRLTVV.

The CDR3 region has the DNA TGTGCCAGCAGATCACAGTCGCACGGGGCCAACGTCCTGACTTTC. The encoded protein is CASRSQSHGANVLTF. This rearrangement joins TRBV6-5 to TRBJ2-6; D is uncertain. Trimming removed 6 bases at V and 4 bases at J, with 13 bases between. The CDR3 has 15 residues. CDR1 MNHEY and CDR2 SVGAGI come from the germline V gene.

The genes are TRBV10-1 and TRBJ2-1, with 9 bases that match TRBD2. The V and J ends lost 5 bases and 8 bases, in that order; junction bases with no gene match: 7. The CDR3 spans 14 residues. In germline, CDR1 is WNHNN, CDR2 SYGVQD (reference sequence). The CDR3 sequence is CASSNSGSRDEQFF. CDR3 DNA: TGCGCCAGCAGTAATAGCGGGAGTCGGGATGAGCAGTTCTTC.

The chain recombines TRBV19 with TRBJ2-2; 11 bases align to TRBD2. Losses at the gene ends were 5 bases for V and 4 bases for J; bases not matched to a gene: 3. Germline values: CDR1 LNHDA, CDR2 SQIVND (reference sequence). The CDR3 is made up of 15 amino acids. The CDR3 here is CASSPTSGTTGELFF. The DNA of the CDR3 is TGTGCCAGTAGTCCGACTAGCGGGACCACCGGGGAGCTGTTTTTT.

This chain's CDR3 is CASSLVLGPYNEQFF. The CDR3 region has the DNA TGTGCCAGCAGCTTAGTTCTGGGGCCCTACAATGAGCAGTTCTTC. The rearrangement links TRBV7-9 to TRBJ2-1; possibly TRBD1 for D (5 bases). The germline CDR1 and CDR2 sequences are SEHNR and FQNEAQ (reference sequence). CDR3 length: 15 residues. The V gene lost 1 base and the J gene lost 2 bases, with 9 bases spanning the gap.

The chain links TRBV7-9 to TRBJ2-4, with TRBD2 as a possible D gene (5 bases). Germline V gene lookup returns CDR1 SEHNR and CDR2 FQNEAQ (reference sequence). The CDR3 is 14 amino acids. Trimming removed 5 bases from V and 5 bases from J, with 13 bases in between. The CDR3 nucleotides are TGTGCCAGCAGCGAACGGGAACCGGAAAACATTCAGTACTTC. It translates to CASSEREPENIQYF.

The sample holds one count of this clone. The rearrangement joins TRBV28 to TRBJ1-2; D not certain. This CDR3 contains 11 residues. The germline CDR1 and CDR2 sequences are MDHEN and SYDVKM. V was clipped by 8 bases and J by 0 bases, with 4 bases between them. Here the CDR3 reads CASRTNYGYTF. The CDR3 DNA follows: TGTGCCAGCCGTACTAACTATGGCTACACCTTC.

The rearrangement uses TRBV7-3 and TRBJ2-3; D gene ambiguous. The CDR3 runs 14 residues. Deletions cut 1 base from V and 0 bases from J, with 5 bases between. Per germline, CDR1 SGHTA and CDR2 FQGTGA. The CDR3 reads CASSLNPSTDTQYF. For the CDR3, the DNA is TGTGCCAGCAGCTTAAATCCTAGCACAGATACGCAGTATTTT.

The CDR3 loop is CASSSYSRETQYF. In nucleotides, the CDR3 is TGTGCCAGCAGCTCGTACAGCCGCGAGACCCAGTACTTC. The genes are TRBV7-2 and TRBJ2-5; D ambiguous. V was pared by 4 bases and J by 5 bases, with 11 bases between. The V gene's germline CDR1 is SGHTA and CDR2 FQGNSA. The CDR3 covers 13 residues. The whole variable domain, remainder taken from reference TRBV7-2 and TRBJ2-5, is GAGVSQSPSNKVTEKGKDVELRCDPISGHTALYWYRQSLGQGLEFLIYFQGNSAPDKSGLPSDRFSAERTGGSVSTLTIQRTQQEDSAVYLCASSSYSRETQYFGPGTRLLVL.

V gene TRBV2 combines with J gene TRBJ1-1; possible D gene TRBD1, 5 bases. The CDR3 consists of 17 residues. Germline assignment: CDR1 SNHLY and CDR2 FYNNEI. Trimming took 2 bases from V and 1 from J, leaving 17 bases between them. CDR3 region: CASSESQGSFGNTEAFF. CDR3 in DNA: TGTGCCAGCAGTGAATCCCAGGGTAGTTTTGGGAACACTGAAGCTTTCTTT.

The V gene is TRBV2, the J gene TRBJ2-7; 12 bases map to TRBD2. Germline trimming cut 7 bases from V and 1 base from J; bases unmatched to any gene: 5. Germline V gene sequence: CDR1 SNHLY, CDR2 FYNNEI. The CDR3 sequence is 15 residues long. The chain's CDR3 is CASKTSGRSSYEQYF. CDR3 coding DNA: TGTGCCAGCAAGACTAGCGGGAGATCTTCCTACGAGCAGTACTTC.

The CDR3 loop is CASSQAWLAGYEQYF. The CDR3 DNA reads TGCGCCAGCAGCCAAGCGTGGCTAGCGGGGTACGAGCAGTACTTC. V usage is TRBV4-1 and J usage is TRBJ2-7, with TRBD2 matching 9 bases. CDR3 size: 15 residues. Germline V CDR1 and CDR2: MGHRA, YSYEKL. V lost 1 base to trimming and J lost 4 bases; unmatched junction nucleotides: 5.

V and J are TRBV3-1 (or the pseudogene TRBV3-2) and TRBJ2-4, with a tentative D call TRBD1 (6 bases). In germline, CDR1 is LGHDT, CDR2 YNNKEL (reference sequence). V gave up 7 bases and J gave up 7 bases, with 8 bases separating them. The CDR3 runs 11 residues. This CDR3 reads CASKQGNIQYF. CDR3 in DNA: TGTGCCAGCAAGCAGGGGAACATTCAGTACTTC.

The sample holds a few counts of this clone. This chain joins TRBV6-5 and TRBJ2-7; 13 nucleotides line up with TRBD2. This CDR3 contains 13 residues. Germline lookup yields CDR1 MNHEY and CDR2 SVGAGI. Trimming took 11 bases from V and 7 from J; bases not matched to a gene: 8. CDR3 protein: CAVRLAGGWEQYF. As DNA, the CDR3 is TGTGCCGTAAGACTAGCGGGAGGCTGGGAGCAGTACTTC.

V usage is TRBV5-1 and J usage is TRBJ2-2; a possible D gene is TRBD2 (6 bases). Germline loops: CDR1 SGHRS, CDR2 YFSETQ. The CDR3 has 17 residues. The V gene lost 2 bases and the J gene lost 2 bases, with 16 bases spanning the gap. The DNA for the CDR3 is TGCGCCAGCAGCTTAGGGGTTCGGGGGACTAACACCGGGGAGCTGTTTTTT. Translated, it gives CASSLGVRGTNTGELFF.

The chain carries TRBV5-6 and TRBJ2-5; D possibly corresponds to TRBD1 (6 bases). Germline V CDR1 and CDR2: SGHDT, YYEEEE. Trimming left V 2 bases short and J 1 base short, with 15 bases between. The CDR3 is 16 residues long. The CDR3 here is CASSFADSRFQETQYF. The CDR3 nucleotides read TGTGCCAGCAGCTTCGCGGACAGCCGTTTCCAAGAGACCCAGTACTTC.

This chain connects TRBV6-5 to TRBJ1-2; 10 bases align to TRBD1. With V trimmed by 4 bases and J by 2 bases, 4 bases remained unmatched. Germline CDR1 and CDR2: MNHEY and SVGAGI. The CDR3 is 15 residues long. The CDR3 region has the DNA TGTGCCAGCAGTTCCCGGGACAGGGGAAACTATGGCTACACCTTC. Translating gives CASSSRDRGNYGYTF.

V is TRBV18 and J is TRBJ2-7; 7 bases are a match to TRBD1. CDR1 and CDR2 from the germline V gene are KGHSH and LQKENI. The trim removed 4 bases at V and 5 bases at J, leaving 8 bases unmatched. CDR3 length: 14 amino acids. The DNA of the CDR3 is TGTGCCAGCTCACACGGGGACAGTAATAACGAGCAGTACTTC. Translation gives CASSHGDSNNEQYF.

This clone was detected a few times. This chain connects TRBV4-2 to TRBJ1-2; 9 bases are a match to TRBD1. This CDR3 has 18 residues. Germline-derived CDR1 and CDR2 are LGHNA and YNFKEQ. The junction had 17 bases not matched to a gene; V was cut back by 1 base and J by 8 bases. CDR3 sequence reads: CASSQVRGSGQGLSGYTF. CDR3 bases: TGTGCCAGCAGCCAAGTTAGGGGCTCCGGACAGGGGTTGAGCGGCTACACCTTC.

V gene TRBV27 combines with J gene TRBJ1-1, with 10 bases fitting TRBD1. The length of the CDR3 is 16 residues. Trimming took 5 bases from V and 5 from J; bases not matched to a gene: 11. Germline CDR1 reads MNHEY; CDR2 reads SMNVEV (reference sequence). CDR3 in DNA: TGTGCCAGCAGTACGTCAACCGGGACAGGGGCTACTGAAGCTTTCTTT. This codes for CASSTSTGTGATEAFF.

The chain has TRBV30 and TRBJ2-1; 10 nucleotides agree with TRBD2. This CDR3 is built from 14 residues. Losses at the gene ends were 0 bases for V and 7 bases for J; bases not matched to a gene: 3. CDR1 and CDR2 (germline): GTSNPN, SVGIG (reference sequence). The CDR3 loop reads CAWSVSGRGNEQFF. For the CDR3, the DNA is TGTGCCTGGAGTGTGAGCGGGAGGGGGAATGAGCAGTTCTTC.

As concerns this clone: Other DNA sequences from this sample encode an identical CDR3 as well. The chain is built from TRBV27 and TRBJ2-3, with D hard to call. V lost 2 bases and J 0 bases, leaving 6 bases between the germline ends. Germline V gives CDR1 MNHEY, CDR2 SMNVEV (reference sequence). The CDR3 sequence is 14 residues long. The CDR3 reads CASSLRGSTDTQYF. The CDR3 DNA sequence: TGTGCCAGCAGTTTACGCGGTAGCACAGATACGCAGTATTTT.

This rearrangement joins TRBV3-1 (or the pseudogene TRBV3-2) to TRBJ2-3, with D maybe TRBD2 (6 bases). The CDR3 covers 16 residues. V was trimmed by 1 base and J by 0 bases, leaving 11 bases between them. Germline V gene data show CDR1 as LGHDT and CDR2 as YNNKEL (reference sequence). This chain's CDR3 is CASSQVGRDSTDTQYF. CDR3 sequence (DNA): TGTGCCAGCAGCCAAGTAGGGCGGGATAGCACAGATACGCAGTATTTT.

As for this clone: At one boundary the junction diverges from the germline segment, which might be a read error. The chain employs TRBV15 and TRBJ2-1; 7 bases fit TRBD2. The V gene's germline CDR1 is LNHNV and CDR2 YYDKDF (reference sequence). CDR3 length equals 15 residues. CDR3 in DNA: TGTGCCACCAGAAGAGCGGCGGGAGTAGGGGATGAGCAGTTCTTC. It translates to CATRRAAGVGDEQFF.

The V and J genes are TRBV18 and TRBJ2-4; possible D gene TRBD1, 6 bases. Germline lookup yields CDR1 KGHSH and CDR2 LQKENI. V lost 3 bases, J lost 7 bases, and 13 bases lay in between. The CDR3 extends over 14 amino acids. CDR3 amino acids: CASSPWDMRNIQYF. CDR3 sequence (DNA): TGTGCCAGCTCACCTTGGGACATGAGGAACATTCAGTACTTC.

The V gene is TRBV29-1, the J gene TRBJ1-4, with no clear D. Germline CDR1 is SQVTM and CDR2 is ANQGSEA. V gave up 4 bases and J gave up 0 bases, with 12 bases separating them. This CDR3 has 15 amino acids. CDR3 DNA: TGCAGCGTTGCTGCTGGCCCTGCAACTAATGAAAAACTGTTTTTT. This gives the protein CSVAAGPATNEKLFF.

In regard to this clone: The same CDR3 can be traced to other DNA sequences in this sample. J is TRBJ1-5 and V is TRBV18; D not certain. The CDR3 is made up of 13 amino acids. V was shortened by 6 bases and J by 4 bases, with 10 bases between the two germline ends. Germline CDR1 KGHSH, CDR2 LQKENI. CDR3 sequence: CASSSADNQPQHF. CDR3 coding DNA: TGTGCCAGCTCGTCGGCGGATAATCAGCCCCAGCATTTT.